This T cell receptor delta chain was documented in a study of gamma-delta chains in newborns, infants, children. Per germline, CDR1 GEAIGNYY and CDR2 EKD. This CDR3 comprises 17 residues. V was clipped by 3 bases and J by 3 bases; unmatched bases: 5. TCRdb re-identified clones in the reads via CATT. The data show about 3,800 delta-chain clones, under 2.5% seen once. Sequencing was performed on blood. The TCR originated in a child who was a newborn, infant or young child, either healthy, febrile or measles-vaccinated (not recorded which). This chain uses TRDV2 with TRDJ3, with 9 bases aligning to TRDD3. The CDR3, as DNA: TGTGCCTGTGACGGTACTGGGGGAAACTGGGACACCCGACAGATGTTTTTC. Protein: CACDGTGGNWDTRQMFF.